Reported below is one TCR beta chain. Its matching antigen is unknown. The sequencing depth, 1 in 200,000 to 1 in 1 million T cells, was the target. Sequenced by immunoSEQ multiplex PCR; TCRdb stores in-frame clones only, minus some. The sample shows approximately 200,000 clones, approximately 68% of them seen only once. This record belongs to a study of cytotoxic CD8 clonotypes in ibrutinib-treated CLL. For TCR beta libraries, around 2 micrograms of genomic DNA were obtained from cryopreserved PBMCs. The V and J ends lost 6 bases and 3 bases, in that order; junction bases with no gene match: 10. Germline V gives CDR1 SNHLY, CDR2 FYNNEI. This CDR3 contains 15 residues. Study-level points and caveats: The study found baseline clonality above age-matched healthy donors, tracking circulating CD8+ T-cell counts. Clonality was elevated at ibrutinib response and had returned toward baseline at progression.

The chain recombines TRBV2 with TRBJ2-7; 8 bases map to TRBD1. The sample was PBMCs, taken after 24 months of ibrutinib treatment. This clonotype originated in a human donor with chronic lymphocytic leukemia. The CDR3 sequence: CASRTGELLRYEQYF. CDR3 coding DNA: TGTGCCAGCAGGACAGGGGAACTCCTTCGCTACGAGCAGTACTTC. Drawing the rest from reference TRBV2 and TRBJ2-7, the complete variable domain is EPEVTQTPSHQVTQMGQEVILRCVPISNHLYFYWYRQILGQKVEFLVSFYNNEISEKSEIFDDQFSVERPDGSNFTLKIRSTKLEDSAMYFCASRTGELLRYEQYFGPGTRLTVT.